One sample yielded the 3 T cell receptor beta chains listed below, sequenced in a study of T cell repertoires in cytomegalovirus infection. Via MiXCR, TCRdb re-called the reads, giving one row per CDR3 protein. The data hold around 530,000 distinct CDR3 sequences, with 26% observed a single time. Material: PBMCs. The receptors shown here come from a human donor in good health (CMV status not recorded). Some clones in this sample may be carry-over from other donors' samples.

J is TRBJ2-1 and V is TRBV29-1; D remains unclear. The CDR3 has 14 residues. The germline gives CDR1 SQVTM, CDR2 ANQGSEA. The V and J ends lost 4 bases and 2 bases respectively, with 12 bases between them. Written as DNA, the CDR3 is TGCAGCGTTGCTCCGGAGCCTGCCTACAATGAGCAGTTCTTC. As protein: CSVAPEPAYNEQFF.

This clonotype has a handful of counts. The chain couples TRBV20-1 to TRBJ1-2; the D gene is possibly TRBD1 (5 bases). The CDR3 sequence is 14 residues long. The V end was cut by 5 bases, the J end by 4 bases, with 17 bases between. Germline CDR1 reads DFQATT; CDR2 reads SNEGSKA (reference sequence). In DNA form, the CDR3 reads TGCAGTGCTCCACACCCGGGGGGTTTCTATGGCTACACCTTC. As protein: CSAPHPGGFYGYTF.

This clonotype was recorded many times. V is TRBV7-2 and J is TRBJ2-5; TRBD2 aligns across 8 bases. The V and J ends lost 5 bases and 2 bases, in that order; junction bases with no gene match: 7. Germline CDR1 reads SGHTA; CDR2 reads FQGNSA. The CDR3 runs 15 residues. This CDR3 reads CASSVIAGIQETQYF. Written as DNA, the CDR3 is TGTGCCAGCAGCGTAATAGCGGGGATACAAGAGACCCAGTACTTC.